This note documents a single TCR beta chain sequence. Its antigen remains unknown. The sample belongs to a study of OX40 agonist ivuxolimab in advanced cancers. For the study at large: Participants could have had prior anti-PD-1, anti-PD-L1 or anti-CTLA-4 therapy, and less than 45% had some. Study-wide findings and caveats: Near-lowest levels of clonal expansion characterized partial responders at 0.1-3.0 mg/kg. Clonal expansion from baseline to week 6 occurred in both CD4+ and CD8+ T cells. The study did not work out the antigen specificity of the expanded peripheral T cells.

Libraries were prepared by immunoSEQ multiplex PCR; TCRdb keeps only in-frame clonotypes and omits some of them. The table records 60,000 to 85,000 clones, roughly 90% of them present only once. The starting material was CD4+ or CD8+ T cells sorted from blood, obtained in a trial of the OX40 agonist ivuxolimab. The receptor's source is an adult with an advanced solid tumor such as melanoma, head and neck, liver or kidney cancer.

Written as DNA, the CDR3 is TGTGCCAGCAGCGTAGCTTGGACAGTCGGTGAAAAACTGTTTTTT. Translation: CASSVAWTVGEKLFF. J is TRBJ1-4 and V is TRBV9; perhaps TRBD1 as D (6 bases). The CDR3 consists of 15 residues. V lost 0 bases, J lost 7 bases, and 13 bases lay in between. CDR1 and CDR2 from the germline V gene are SGDLS and YYNGEE.